This T cell receptor (beta chain) was recorded in a study of cytomegalovirus exposure and HLA in healthy donors. Overall study findings and caveats: A later analysis reportedly identified an Asian-associated ancestry cluster as carrying fewer N-insertions than the roughly 700-donor mean.

Both 60 Vbeta primers and 13 Jbeta primers went into the PCR. Data came from immunoSEQ multiplex PCR; TCRdb stores just in-frame clones and leaves some out. The sample comprises fewer than 180,000 clones, about four fifths of which are singletons, and 6% to 6.5% rests with the top ten. Regarding this clone: Its target is unknown.

This CDR3 is 14 amino acids long. Unmatched junction bases numbered 3, after V lost 6 bases and J lost 5 bases. Germline assignment: CDR1 WSHSY and CDR2 SAAADI. This chain joins TRBV10-2 and TRBJ2-5; 13 bases agree with TRBD2. The receptor was isolated from a middle-aged man in good health and CMV-seropositive. Sequencing input: PBMCs. CDR3 DNA sequence: TGCGCCAGCAGGGGGACTAGCGGGATTGAGACCCAGTACTTC. This sequence encodes CASRGTSGIETQYF.